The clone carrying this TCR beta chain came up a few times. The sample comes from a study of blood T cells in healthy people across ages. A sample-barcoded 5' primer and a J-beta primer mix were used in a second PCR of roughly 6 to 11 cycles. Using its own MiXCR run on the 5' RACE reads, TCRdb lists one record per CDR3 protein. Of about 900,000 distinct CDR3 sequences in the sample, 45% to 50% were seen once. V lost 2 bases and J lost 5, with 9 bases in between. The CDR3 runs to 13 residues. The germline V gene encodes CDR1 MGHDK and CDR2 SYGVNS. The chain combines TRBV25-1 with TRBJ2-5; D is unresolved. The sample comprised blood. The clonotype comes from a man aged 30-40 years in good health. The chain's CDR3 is CASSEAHRETQYF. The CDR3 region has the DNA TGTGCCAGCAGTGAAGCCCACCGTGAGACCCAGTACTTC. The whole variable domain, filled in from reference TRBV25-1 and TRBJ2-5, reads EADIYQTPRYLVIGTGKKITLECSQTMGHDKMYWYQQDPGMELHLIHYSYGVNSTEKGDLSSESTVSRIRTEHFPLTLESARPSHTSQYLCASSEAHRETQYFGPGTRLLVL.